This TCR beta chain stems from a study of blood T cell repertoires in COVID-19. The data were produced by immunoSEQ multiplex PCR, yet TCRdb's version contains in-frame clones alone and is incomplete. The sample holds a few hundred thousand clones, approximately 90% seen once. The sequenced sample consisted of PBMCs or T cells enriched from blood (not recorded which). The receptor's source is a woman younger than 45 who had recovered from COVID-19.

CDR3 coding DNA: TGTGCCAGCAGGACCGGGACAGGGGGCACAGATACGCAGTATTTT. Residues: CASRTGTGGTDTQYF. The chain links TRBV7-9 to TRBJ2-3; TRBD1 matches at 10 bases. With 6 bases clipped from V and 1 base from J, the junction kept 4 bases outside the gene matches. Germline V gives CDR1 SEHNR, CDR2 FQNEAQ (reference sequence). The CDR3 is made up of 15 amino acids.